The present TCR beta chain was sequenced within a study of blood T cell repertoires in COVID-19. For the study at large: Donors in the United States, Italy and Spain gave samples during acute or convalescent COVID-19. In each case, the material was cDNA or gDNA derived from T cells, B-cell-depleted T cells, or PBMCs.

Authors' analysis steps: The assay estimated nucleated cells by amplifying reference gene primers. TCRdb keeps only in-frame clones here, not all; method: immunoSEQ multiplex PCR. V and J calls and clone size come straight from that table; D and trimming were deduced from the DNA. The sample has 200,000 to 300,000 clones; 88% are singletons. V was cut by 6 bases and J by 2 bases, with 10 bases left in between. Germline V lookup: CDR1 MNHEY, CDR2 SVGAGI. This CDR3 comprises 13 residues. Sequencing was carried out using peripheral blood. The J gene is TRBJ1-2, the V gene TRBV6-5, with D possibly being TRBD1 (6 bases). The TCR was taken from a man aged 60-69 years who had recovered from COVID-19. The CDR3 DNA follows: TGTGCCAGCAGGCCACAGGGAAACTATGGCTACACCTTC. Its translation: CASRPQGNYGYTF.